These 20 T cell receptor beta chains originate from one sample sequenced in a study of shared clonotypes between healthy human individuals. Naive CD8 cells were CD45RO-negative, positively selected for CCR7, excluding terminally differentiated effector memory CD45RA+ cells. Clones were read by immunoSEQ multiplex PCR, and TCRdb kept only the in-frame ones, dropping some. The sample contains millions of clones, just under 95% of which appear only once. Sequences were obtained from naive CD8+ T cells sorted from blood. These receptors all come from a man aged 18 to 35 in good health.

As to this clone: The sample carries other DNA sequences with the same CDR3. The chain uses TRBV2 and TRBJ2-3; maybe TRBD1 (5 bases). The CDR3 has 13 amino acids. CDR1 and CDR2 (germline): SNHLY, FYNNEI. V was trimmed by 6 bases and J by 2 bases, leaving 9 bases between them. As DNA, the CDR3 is TGTGCCAGCAGGGGGCGGTCCACAGATACGCAGTATTTT. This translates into CASRGRSTDTQYF.

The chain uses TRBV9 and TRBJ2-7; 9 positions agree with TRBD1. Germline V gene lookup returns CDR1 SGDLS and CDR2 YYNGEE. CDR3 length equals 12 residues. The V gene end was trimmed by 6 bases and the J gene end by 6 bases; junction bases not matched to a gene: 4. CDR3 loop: CASTSDRGEQYF. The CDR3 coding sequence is TGTGCCAGCACCTCGGACAGGGGCGAGCAGTACTTC.

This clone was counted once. The CDR3 is CASESPSDLNNEQFF. CDR3 DNA sequence: TGTGCCAGCGAAAGCCCCTCCGACTTAAACAATGAGCAGTTCTTC. The chain employs TRBV2 and TRBJ2-1; D call uncertain. CDR1 is SNHLY, CDR2 FYNNEI, per germline. V gave up 8 bases and J gave up 5 bases, with 19 bases separating them. The CDR3 extends over 15 amino acids.

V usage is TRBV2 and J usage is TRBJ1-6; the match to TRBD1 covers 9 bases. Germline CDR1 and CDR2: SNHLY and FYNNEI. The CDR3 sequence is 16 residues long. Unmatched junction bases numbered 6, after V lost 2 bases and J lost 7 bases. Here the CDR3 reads CASSESVGQGNSPLHF. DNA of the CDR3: TGTGCCAGCAGTGAATCCGTAGGACAGGGGAATTCACCCCTCCACTTT.

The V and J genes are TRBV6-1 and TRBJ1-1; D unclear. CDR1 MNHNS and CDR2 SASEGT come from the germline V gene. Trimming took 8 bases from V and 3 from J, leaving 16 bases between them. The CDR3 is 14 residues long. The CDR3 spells CASGGFFLDTEAFF. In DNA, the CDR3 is TGTGCCAGCGGCGGGTTCTTCCTGGACACTGAAGCTTTCTTT.

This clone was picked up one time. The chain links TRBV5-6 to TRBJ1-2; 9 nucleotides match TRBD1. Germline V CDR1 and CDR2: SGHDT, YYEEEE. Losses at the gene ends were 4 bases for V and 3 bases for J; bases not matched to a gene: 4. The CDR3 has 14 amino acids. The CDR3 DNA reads TGTGCCAGCAGCCTCGACAGGGGGGACTATGGCTACACCTTC. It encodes CASSLDRGDYGYTF. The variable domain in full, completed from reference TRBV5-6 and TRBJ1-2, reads DAGVTQSPTHLIKTRGQQVTLRCSPKSGHDTVSWYQQALGQGPQFIFQYYEEEERQRGNFPDRFSGHQFPNYSSELNVNALLLGDSALYLCASSLDRGDYGYTFGSGTRLTVV.

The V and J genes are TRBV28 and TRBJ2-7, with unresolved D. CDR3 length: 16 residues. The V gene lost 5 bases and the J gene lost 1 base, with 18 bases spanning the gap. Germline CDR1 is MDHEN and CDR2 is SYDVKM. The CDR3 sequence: CASSPPMGSVSYEQYF. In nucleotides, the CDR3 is TGTGCCAGCAGTCCCCCAATGGGGTCCGTTTCCTACGAGCAGTACTTC.

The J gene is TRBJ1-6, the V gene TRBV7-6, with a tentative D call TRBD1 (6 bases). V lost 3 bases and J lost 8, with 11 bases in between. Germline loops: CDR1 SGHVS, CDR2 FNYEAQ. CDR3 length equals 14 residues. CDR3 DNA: TGTGCCAGCAGCTTCCCAGGGGCGGATTCACCCCTCCACTTT. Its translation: CASSFPGADSPLHF.

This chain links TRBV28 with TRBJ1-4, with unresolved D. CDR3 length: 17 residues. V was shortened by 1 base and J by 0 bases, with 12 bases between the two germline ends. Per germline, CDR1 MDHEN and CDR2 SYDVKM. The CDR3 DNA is TGTGCCAGCAGTTTATTCCCTGAGGAGACAACTAATGAAAAACTGTTTTTT. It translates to CASSLFPEETTNEKLFF.

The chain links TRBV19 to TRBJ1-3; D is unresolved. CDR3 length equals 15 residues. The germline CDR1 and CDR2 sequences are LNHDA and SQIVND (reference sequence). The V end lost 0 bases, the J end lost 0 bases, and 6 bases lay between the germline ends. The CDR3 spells CASSIEIFSGNTIYF. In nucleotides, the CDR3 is TGTGCCAGTAGTATAGAGATTTTCTCTGGAAACACCATATATTTT.

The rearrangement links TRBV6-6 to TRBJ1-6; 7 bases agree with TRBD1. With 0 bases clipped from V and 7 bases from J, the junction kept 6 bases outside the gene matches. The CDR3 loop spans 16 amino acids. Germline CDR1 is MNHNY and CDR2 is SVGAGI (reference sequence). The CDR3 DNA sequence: TGTGCCAGCAGTTACTCTGAGACAGGGCTCAATTCACCCCTCCACTTT. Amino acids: CASSYSETGLNSPLHF.

The CDR3: CASSSLERVYNEQFF. Here the CDR3 DNA reads TGTGCCAGCAGCTCCTTAGAAAGGGTATACAATGAGCAGTTCTTC. The chain links TRBV11-2 to TRBJ2-1, with unresolved D. The CDR3 covers 15 residues. Germline V CDR1 and CDR2: SGHAT, FQNNGV. V was shortened by 4 bases and J by 4 bases, with 14 bases between the two germline ends.

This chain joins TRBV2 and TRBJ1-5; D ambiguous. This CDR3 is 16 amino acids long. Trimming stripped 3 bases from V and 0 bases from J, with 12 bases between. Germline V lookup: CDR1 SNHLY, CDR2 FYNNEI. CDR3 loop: CASSDDGFYSNQPQHF. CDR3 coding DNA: TGTGCCAGCAGTGATGACGGGTTTTATAGCAATCAGCCCCAGCATTTT.

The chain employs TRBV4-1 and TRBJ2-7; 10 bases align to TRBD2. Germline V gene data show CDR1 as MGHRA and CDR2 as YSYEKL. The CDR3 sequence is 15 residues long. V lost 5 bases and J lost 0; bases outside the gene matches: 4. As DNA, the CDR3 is TGCGCCAGCAGCTTTACTAGCGGGGACTCCTACGAGCAGTACTTC. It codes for CASSFTSGDSYEQYF.

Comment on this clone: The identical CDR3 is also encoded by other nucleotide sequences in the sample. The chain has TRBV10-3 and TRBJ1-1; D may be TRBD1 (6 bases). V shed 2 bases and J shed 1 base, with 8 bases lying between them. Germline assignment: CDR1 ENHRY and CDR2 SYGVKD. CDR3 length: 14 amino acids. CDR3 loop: CAISETGSNTEAFF. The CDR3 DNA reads TGTGCCATCAGTGAGACAGGGTCGAACACTGAAGCTTTCTTT.

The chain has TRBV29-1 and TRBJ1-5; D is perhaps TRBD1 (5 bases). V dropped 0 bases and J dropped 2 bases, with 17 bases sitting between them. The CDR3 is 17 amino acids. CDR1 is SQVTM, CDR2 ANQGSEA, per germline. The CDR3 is CSVEEWLWGVGNQPQHF. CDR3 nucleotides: TGCAGCGTTGAAGAGTGGTTGTGGGGGGTAGGCAATCAGCCCCAGCATTTT.

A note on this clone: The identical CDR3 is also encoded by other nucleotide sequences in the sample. CDR3 in DNA: TGTGCCAGCAGCCAAGGACACCTAAACACTGAAGCTTTCTTT. Protein sequence: CASSQGHLNTEAFF. The rearrangement uses TRBV9 and TRBJ1-1, with a possible D match to TRBD1 (5 bases). The CDR3 covers 14 residues. Germline-derived CDR1 and CDR2 are SGDLS and YYNGEE. V was clipped by 4 bases and J by 2 bases, with 12 bases between them. Combining the CDR3 with reference TRBV9 and TRBJ1-1 gives the whole variable domain DSGVTQTPKHLITATGQRVTLRCSPRSGDLSVYWYQQSLDQGLQFLIQYYNGEERAKGNILERFSAQQFPDLHSELNLSSLELGDSALYFCASSQGHLNTEAFFGQGTRLTVV.

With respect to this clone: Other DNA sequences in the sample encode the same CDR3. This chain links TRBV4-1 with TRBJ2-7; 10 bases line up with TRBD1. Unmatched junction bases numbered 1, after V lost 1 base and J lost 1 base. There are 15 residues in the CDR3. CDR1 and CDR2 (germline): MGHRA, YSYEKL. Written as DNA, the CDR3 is TGCGCCAGCAGCCAAGTGGACAGGGGGTCCTACGAGCAGTACTTC. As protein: CASSQVDRGSYEQYF.

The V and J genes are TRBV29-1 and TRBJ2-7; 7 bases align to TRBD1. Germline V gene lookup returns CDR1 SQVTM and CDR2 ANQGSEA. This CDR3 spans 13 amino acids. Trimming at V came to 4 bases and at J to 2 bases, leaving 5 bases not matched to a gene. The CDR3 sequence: CSVVPGGTYEQYF. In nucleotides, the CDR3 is TGCAGCGTTGTTCCAGGGGGAACCTACGAGCAGTACTTC.

CDR3 sequence: CASSTVSQETQYF. The CDR3 DNA reads as TGTGCCAGCAGCACTGTGAGTCAAGAGACCCAGTACTTC. The chain joins TRBV28 to TRBJ2-5, with D unresolved. Looked up from germline, CDR1 is MDHEN and CDR2 is SYDVKM. With 6 bases removed from V and 2 bases from J, the gap between germline ends came to 10 bases. The CDR3 has 13 residues.